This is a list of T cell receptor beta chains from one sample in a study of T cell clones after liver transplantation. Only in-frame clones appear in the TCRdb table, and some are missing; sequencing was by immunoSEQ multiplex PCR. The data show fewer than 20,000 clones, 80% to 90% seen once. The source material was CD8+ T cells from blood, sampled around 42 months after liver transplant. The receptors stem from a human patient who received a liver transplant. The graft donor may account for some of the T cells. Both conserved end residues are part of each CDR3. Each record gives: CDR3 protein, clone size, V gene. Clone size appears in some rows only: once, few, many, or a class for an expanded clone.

CDR3aa: CASSYGMEYEQYF; abundance: NA; v_gene: TRBV6-5
CDR3aa: CASSQVWTGDTGELFF; abundance: NA; v_gene: TRBV4-1
CDR3aa: CASSVRGSPDTQYF; abundance: NA; v_gene: TRBV9
CDR3aa: CASSPQADEQFF; abundance: once; v_gene: TRBV7-6
CDR3aa: CASSSNRGTAETQYF; abundance: few; v_gene: TRBV5-4
CDR3aa: CASSLQGAYEQYF; abundance: NA; v_gene: TRBV19
CDR3aa: CASMNGRYTMNTEAFF; abundance: NA; v_gene: TRBV19
CDR3aa: CASIDASSATSTDTQYF; abundance: NA; v_gene: TRBV19
CDR3aa: CASSLGTLAGSPSTDTQYF; abundance: NA; v_gene: TRBV7-6
CDR3aa: CASSLAGVLYEQYF; abundance: NA; v_gene: TRBV27
CDR3aa: CASSIDPMGAREQYF; abundance: NA; v_gene: TRBV27
CDR3aa: CASSLDILTGGYGYTF; abundance: NA; v_gene: TRBV28
CDR3aa: CAISESRLVSNQPQHF; abundance: NA; v_gene: TRBV10-3
CDR3aa: CASSAENSGANVLTF; abundance: NA; v_gene: TRBV6-1
CDR3aa: CASSSIVGSEAFF; abundance: once; v_gene: TRBV7-6
CDR3aa: CASSPWVGQETEAFF; abundance: NA; v_gene: TRBV28
CDR3aa: CASSSVDTYYGYTF; abundance: NA; v_gene: TRBV28
CDR3aa: CASTERGSSTDTQYF; abundance: NA; v_gene: TRBV28
CDR3aa: CASSSLEGDTQYF; abundance: NA; v_gene: TRBV7-8
CDR3aa: CAISPEGRSDEQYF; abundance: NA; v_gene: TRBV10-3
CDR3aa: CASSLYGATKGQPQHF; abundance: NA; v_gene: TRBV27
CDR3aa: CASSLSIGGLETGANVLTF; abundance: NA; v_gene: TRBV27
CDR3aa: CASSTKLAGGRNEQFF; abundance: NA; v_gene: TRBV19
CDR3aa: CASSMLGLAADTQYF; abundance: NA; v_gene: TRBV19
CDR3aa: CASSFFDEDTEAFF; abundance: once; v_gene: TRBV7-2
CDR3aa: CASSHPPKGSGNTIYF; abundance: NA; v_gene: TRBV4-1
CDR3aa: CASSSGTSGYYEQYF; abundance: NA; v_gene: TRBV11-2
CDR3aa: CASSARFYTTALAKNIQYF; abundance: once; v_gene: TRBV5-6
CDR3aa: CASSGHGRDGSYEQYF; abundance: NA; v_gene: TRBV6-1
CDR3aa: CASSIPGIGNEQFF; abundance: NA; v_gene: TRBV5-6
CDR3aa: CASSLGPLGEQYF; abundance: NA; v_gene: TRBV19
CDR3aa: CASSIQGIGNQPQHF; abundance: NA; v_gene: TRBV19
CDR3aa: CASSWGTGDPYEQYF; abundance: once; v_gene: TRBV19
CDR3aa: CASSENRVGLEQYF; abundance: NA; v_gene: TRBV6-1
CDR3aa: CAGTSLNSPNEQYF; abundance: NA; v_gene: TRBV6-5
CDR3aa: CASSFIGTSPETQYF; abundance: NA; v_gene: TRBV27
CDR3aa: CASSPRLGAYNEQFF; abundance: NA; v_gene: TRBV4-3
CDR3aa: CASSPTTGSREAFF; abundance: NA; v_gene: TRBV5-1
CDR3aa: CASSSLSFQETQYF; abundance: NA; v_gene: TRBV4-1
CDR3aa: CASSYSGGAETQYF; abundance: NA; v_gene: TRBV6-6
CDR3aa: CASSPFPGQGAAEAFF; abundance: NA; v_gene: TRBV9
CDR3aa: CASSQAVGGYEQFF; abundance: NA; v_gene: TRBV4-3
CDR3aa: CASSKKGLAATYEQYF; abundance: NA; v_gene: TRBV19
CDR3aa: CASSLNTQHF; abundance: NA; v_gene: TRBV28
CDR3aa: CASSLLGGEVANEQFF; abundance: NA; v_gene: TRBV7-9
CDR3aa: CASSQDSTGGSAGELFF; abundance: NA; v_gene: TRBV4-3